This T cell receptor beta chain was observed in a study of CD8+ T cells in alopecia areata. Trimming removed 2 bases from V and 8 bases from J, with 18 bases in between. Germline V lookup: CDR1 MNHNS, CDR2 SASEGT. The CDR3 spans 15 residues. Reverse transcribed after extraction, RNA yielded cDNA as the sequencing template. TCRdb's table, derived via immunoSEQ multiplex PCR, lists solely in-frame clones and lacks some. The sample includes over 200,000 clones, 50% to 70% of them seen just once. The table lists this clone with a few counts. What it binds is unknown. The study, taken as a whole, reports: Clonality exceeded that of normal scalp in lesional scalp, most notably in alopecia totalis/universalis.

Obtained from alopecia areata patients were lesional scalp punch biopsies along with peripheral blood. This clonotype was sampled from a human donor with alopecia areata. Material: CD4+ T cells sorted from blood, obtained at week 0. The V gene is TRBV6-1, the J gene TRBJ1-2; D unresolved. CDR3 nucleotide sequence: TGTGCCAGCAGTGAAATTGGTCCGGCGCTGCGGGGCTACACCTTC. Its protein product is CASSEIGPALRGYTF.